These 16 T cell receptor beta chains originate from one sample sequenced in a study of CD8 T cells in Susac syndrome. With random hexamers, reverse transcription was performed on about 0.45 to 1 ug of RNA. A single record per CDR3 protein comes from TCRdb applying MiXCR to the immunoSEQ multiplex PCR reads. The sample gives roughly 76,000 distinct CDR3 sequences, approximately 94% of which show up once; less than 0.55% is in the top ten. Sequencing used CD8+ T cells from PBMCs. These TCRs come from a human donor with Susac syndrome.

CDR3 in amino acids: CASSSGPGQGNTEAFF. CDR3 nucleotide sequence: TGCGCCAGCAGCTCGGGACCGGGACAGGGGAACACTGAAGCTTTCTTT. V gene TRBV5-1 combines with J gene TRBJ1-1; TRBD1 matches at 9 bases. This CDR3 has 16 amino acids. Unmatched junction bases numbered 7, after V lost 3 bases and J lost 1 base. Germline V gene lookup returns CDR1 SGHRS and CDR2 YFSETQ.

The CDR3 reads CSVEEGTGRRYPGELFF. CDR3 coding DNA: TGCAGCGTTGAAGAAGGGACAGGGAGGAGGTACCCCGGGGAGCTGTTTTTT. V gene TRBV29-1 combines with J gene TRBJ2-2, with TRBD1 matching over 9 bases. The germline V gene has CDR1 SQVTM and CDR2 ANQGSEA. The ends lost 0 bases at V and 6 bases at J; junction bases unmatched: 11. The CDR3 covers 17 residues.

The V call is TRBV5-1, the J call TRBJ2-3, with D perhaps TRBD1 or TRBD2 (6 bases each). Deletions cut 4 bases from V and 2 bases from J, with 17 bases between. CDR3 length: 16 residues. CDR1 is SGHRS and CDR2 is YFSETQ in the germline V gene. The CDR3 reads CASSPWGRDPTDTQYF. CDR3 bases: TGCGCCAGCAGCCCCTGGGGGCGGGATCCCACAGATACGCAGTATTTT.

The chain recombines TRBV2 with TRBJ1-5; 7 bases are a match to TRBD1. CDR3 length: 14 amino acids. CDR1 and CDR2 from the germline V gene are SNHLY and FYNNEI. The V and J ends lost 5 bases and 0 bases, in that order; junction bases with no gene match: 1. CDR3 bases: TGTGCCAGCAGTACAGGGGTTAGCAATCAGCCCCAGCATTTT. Protein sequence: CASSTGVSNQPQHF.

This chain uses TRBV15 with TRBJ1-4; D remains unclear. Trimming cost V 3 bases and J 0 bases, with 8 bases left between them. Germline loops: CDR1 LNHNV, CDR2 YYDKDF (reference sequence). The length of the CDR3 is 15 residues. The CDR3 loop reads CATSREVATNEKLFF. Written as DNA, the CDR3 is TGTGCCACCAGCAGGGAGGTTGCAACTAATGAAAAACTGTTTTTT.

The rearrangement joins TRBV5-1 to TRBJ2-1; TRBD2 matches at 9 bases. V was pared by 4 bases and J by 8 bases, with 10 bases of the junction left unmatched. CDR3 length: 15 residues. Germline V gives CDR1 SGHRS, CDR2 YFSETQ. CDR3 bases: TGCGCCAGCAGCGTTAGCGGGAGAGATCTGGATGAGCAGTTCTTC. It is translated as CASSVSGRDLDEQFF.

V gene TRBV6-6 combines with J gene TRBJ1-5, with unresolved D. The V end lost 8 bases, the J end lost 0 bases, and 11 bases lay between the germline ends. Germline V gene lookup returns CDR1 MNHNY and CDR2 SVGAGI (reference sequence). The CDR3 covers 14 residues. The CDR3 DNA follows: TGTGCCAGCGGGAAAGAACCTAGCAATCAGCCCCAGCATTTT. As protein: CASGKEPSNQPQHF.

This chain connects TRBV7-6 to TRBJ1-6, with 8 bases identical to TRBD1. There are 13 residues in the CDR3. The V and J ends lost 5 bases and 11 bases, in that order; junction bases with no gene match: 5. Germline-derived CDR1 and CDR2 are SGHVS and FNYEAQ. CDR3 residues: CASSPRTGPPLHF. CDR3 bases: TGTGCCAGCAGCCCGCGGACAGGGCCACCCCTCCACTTT.

This rearrangement joins TRBV6-5 to TRBJ2-1, with D possibly being TRBD1 (5 bases). The CDR3 is made up of 15 amino acids. Trimming took 4 bases from V and 5 from J, leaving 15 bases between them. Per germline, CDR1 MNHEY and CDR2 SVGAGI. CDR3 amino acids: CASSFSRRVHNEQFF. CDR3 nucleotide sequence: TGTGCCAGCAGTTTCTCGCGCAGGGTCCACAATGAGCAGTTCTTC.

This chain joins TRBV4-1 and TRBJ2-1; D might be TRBD1 (6 bases). CDR3 size: 17 residues. V lost 0 bases and J lost 10, with 22 bases in between. CDR1 is MGHRA, CDR2 YSYEKL, per germline. In DNA form, the CDR3 reads TGCGCCAGCAGCCAAGAAGAGGACAGTCTAGTTGGTTGGGAGCAGTTCTTC. Translation gives CASSQEEDSLVGWEQFF.

V usage is TRBV29-1 and J usage is TRBJ2-7; 7 positions agree with TRBD1. Germline CDR1 SQVTM, CDR2 ANQGSEA. The trim removed 5 bases at V and 3 bases at J, leaving 10 bases unmatched. CDR3 length equals 14 residues. The CDR3 bases are TGCAGCGTTTCCGCCGGTCGACAGGGCTACGAGCAGTACTTC. This translates into CSVSAGRQGYEQYF.

The rearrangement links TRBV9 to TRBJ2-5, with D unresolved. The CDR3 is made up of 16 amino acids. The V end was cut by 4 bases, the J end by 0 bases, with 16 bases between. Germline loops: CDR1 SGDLS, CDR2 YYNGEE. The CDR3 DNA is TGTGCCAGCAGCCGCCGTATGGAAAGGTACCAAGAGACCCAGTACTTC. Its translation: CASSRRMERYQETQYF.

The rearrangement joins TRBV20-1 to TRBJ2-7; 8 nucleotides agree with TRBD2. The germline V gene encodes CDR1 DFQATT and CDR2 SNEGSKA (reference sequence). The CDR3 is made up of 15 amino acids. J lost 2 bases, V lost 2 bases, and 8 bases had no gene match. The CDR3 DNA reads TGCAGTGCTAGACCCCCGACGGGACTAGCCTACGAGCAGTACTTC. Translating gives CSARPPTGLAYEQYF.

The chain couples TRBV6-6 to TRBJ1-1; 11 bases are shared with TRBD1. The CDR3 runs 15 residues. CDR1 is MNHNY and CDR2 is SVGAGI in the germline V gene (reference sequence). The ends lost 5 bases at V and 3 bases at J; junction bases unmatched: 5. The CDR3, as DNA: TGTGCCAGCAGTCGAGGACAGGGGGCGGACACTGAAGCTTTCTTT. Translated: CASSRGQGADTEAFF.

This clonotype was picked up a small number of times. J is TRBJ2-1 and V is TRBV6-6, with 11 positions matching TRBD1. This CDR3 contains 15 residues. Germline V gene lookup returns CDR1 MNHNY and CDR2 SVGAGI (reference sequence). V shed 6 bases and J 2 bases; nucleotides not matched to a gene: 3. CDR3 region: CASSAGQGAYNEQFF. CDR3 in DNA: TGTGCCAGCAGCGCGGGACAGGGGGCCTACAATGAGCAGTTCTTC.

The J gene is TRBJ2-1, the V gene TRBV20-1; maybe TRBD1 (7 bases). V lost 6 bases to trimming and J lost 8 bases, with 11 bases between them. The CDR3 is 11 amino acids. Germline V CDR1 and CDR2: DFQATT, SNEGSKA (reference sequence). As DNA, the CDR3 is TGCAGTGCCTCAGGGGGGTATGAGCAGTTCTTC. Protein product: CSASGGYEQFF.